This T cell receptor beta chain is drawn from a study of tumor and adjacent non-tumor tissue in lung cancer. Points from the study as a whole: Higher tumor TCR diversity was associated with shorter survival.

The CDR3 has 14 amino acids. The V gene's germline CDR1 is KGHDR and CDR2 SFDVKD. The template was RNA from unsorted bulk tissue. The library came from three nested PCR rounds adapted from ARM-PCR protocols. TCRdb used MiXCR to reprocess the multiplex PCR reads, holding one entry per CDR3 protein. The data show 89,000 or so distinct CDR3 sequences, roughly three fifths seen once. With regard to this clonotype: Its specificity is not known. An end of the junction does not agree with germline; a read error may underlie this.

Sequenced material: lung tumor tissue. The source is a man between 70 and 80 years old with non-small cell lung cancer. The genes are TRBV24-1 and TRBJ2-1; D call uncertain. Here the CDR3 reads CSTSGPVSYNEQLF. The CDR3 region has the DNA TGTTCCACCAGTGGGCCAGTCTCCTACAATGAGCAGTTATTC.